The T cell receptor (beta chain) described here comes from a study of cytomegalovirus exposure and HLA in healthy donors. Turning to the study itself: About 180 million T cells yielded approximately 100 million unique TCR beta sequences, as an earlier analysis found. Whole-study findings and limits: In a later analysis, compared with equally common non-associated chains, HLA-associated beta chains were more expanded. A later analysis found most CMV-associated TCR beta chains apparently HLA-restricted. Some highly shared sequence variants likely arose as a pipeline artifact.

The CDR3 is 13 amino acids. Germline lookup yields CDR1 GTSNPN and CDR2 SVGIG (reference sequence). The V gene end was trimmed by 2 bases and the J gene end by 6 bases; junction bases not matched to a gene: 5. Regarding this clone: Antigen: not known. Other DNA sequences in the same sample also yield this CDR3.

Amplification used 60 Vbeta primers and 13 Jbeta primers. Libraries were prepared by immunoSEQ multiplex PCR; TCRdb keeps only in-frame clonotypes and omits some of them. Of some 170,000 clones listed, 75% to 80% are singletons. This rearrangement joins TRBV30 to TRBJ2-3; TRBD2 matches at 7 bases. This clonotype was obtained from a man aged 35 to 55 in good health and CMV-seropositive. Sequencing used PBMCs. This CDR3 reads CAWSKAGADTQYF. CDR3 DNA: TGTGCCTGGAGTAAGGCGGGAGCGGATACGCAGTATTTT.